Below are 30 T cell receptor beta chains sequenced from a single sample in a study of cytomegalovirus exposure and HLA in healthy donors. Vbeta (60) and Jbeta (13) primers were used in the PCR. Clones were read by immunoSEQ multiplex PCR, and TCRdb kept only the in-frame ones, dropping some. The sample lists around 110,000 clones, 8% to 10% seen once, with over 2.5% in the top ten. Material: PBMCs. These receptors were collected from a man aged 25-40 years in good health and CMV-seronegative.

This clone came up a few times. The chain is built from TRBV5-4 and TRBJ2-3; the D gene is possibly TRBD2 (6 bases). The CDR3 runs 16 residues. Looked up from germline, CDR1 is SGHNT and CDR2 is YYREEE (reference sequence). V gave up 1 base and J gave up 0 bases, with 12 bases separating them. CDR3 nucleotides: TGTGCCAGCAGCTTGTCCGGAGGGCGTAGCACAGATACGCAGTATTTT. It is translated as CASSLSGGRSTDTQYF.

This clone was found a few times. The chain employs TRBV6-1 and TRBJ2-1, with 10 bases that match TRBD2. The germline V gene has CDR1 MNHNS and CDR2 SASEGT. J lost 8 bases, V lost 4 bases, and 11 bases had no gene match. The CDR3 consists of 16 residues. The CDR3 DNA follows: TGTGCCAGCAGTGCCCTCTTAGCGGGAGGTATGGATGAGCAGTTCTTC. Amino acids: CASSALLAGGMDEQFF.

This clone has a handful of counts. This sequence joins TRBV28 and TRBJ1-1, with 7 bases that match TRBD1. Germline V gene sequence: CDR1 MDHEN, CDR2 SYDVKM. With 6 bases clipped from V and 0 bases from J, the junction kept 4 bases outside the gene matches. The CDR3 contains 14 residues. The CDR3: CASSSDRVNTEAFF. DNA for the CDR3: TGTGCCAGCAGCTCAGACAGGGTGAACACTGAAGCTTTCTTT.

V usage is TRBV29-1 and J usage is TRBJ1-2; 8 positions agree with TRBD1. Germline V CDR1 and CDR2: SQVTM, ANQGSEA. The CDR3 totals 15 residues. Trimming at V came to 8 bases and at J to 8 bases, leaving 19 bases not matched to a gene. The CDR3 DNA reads TGCAGCCCCCCGGAGATTCGGGCAGGGGGCTACGGCTACACCTTC. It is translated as CSPPEIRAGGYGYTF.

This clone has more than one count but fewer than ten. The CDR3 protein is CAISATSGGAGNEQFF. The CDR3 region has the DNA TGTGCCATCAGTGCAACTAGCGGGGGGGCCGGAAATGAGCAGTTCTTC. The genes are TRBV10-3 and TRBJ2-1; 13 bases agree with TRBD2. V lost 4 bases and J lost 7; bases outside the gene matches: 7. In germline, CDR1 is ENHRY, CDR2 SYGVKD. This CDR3 comprises 16 residues.

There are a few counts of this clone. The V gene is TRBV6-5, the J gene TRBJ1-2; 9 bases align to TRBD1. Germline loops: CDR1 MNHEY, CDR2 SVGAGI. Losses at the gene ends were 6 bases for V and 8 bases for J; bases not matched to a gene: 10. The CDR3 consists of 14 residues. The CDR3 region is CASSARDRVNGYTF. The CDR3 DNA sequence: TGTGCCAGCAGCGCCCGGGACAGGGTGAACGGCTACACCTTC.

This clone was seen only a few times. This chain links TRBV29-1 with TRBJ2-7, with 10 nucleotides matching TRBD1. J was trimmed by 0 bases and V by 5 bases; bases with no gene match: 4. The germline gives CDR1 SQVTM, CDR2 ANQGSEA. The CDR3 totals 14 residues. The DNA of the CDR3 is TGCAGCGTTTGGGACAGGGGACTCTCCTACGAGCAGTACTTC. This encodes CSVWDRGLSYEQYF.

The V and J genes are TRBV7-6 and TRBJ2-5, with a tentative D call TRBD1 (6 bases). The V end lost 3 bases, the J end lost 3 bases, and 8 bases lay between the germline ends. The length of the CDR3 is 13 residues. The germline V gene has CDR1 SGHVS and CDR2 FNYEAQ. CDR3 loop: CASSFRQEETQYF. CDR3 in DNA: TGTGCCAGCAGCTTCCGACAGGAAGAGACCCAGTACTTC.

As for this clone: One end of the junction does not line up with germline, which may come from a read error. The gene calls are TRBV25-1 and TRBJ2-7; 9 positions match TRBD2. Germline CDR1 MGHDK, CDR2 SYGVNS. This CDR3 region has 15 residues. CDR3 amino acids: CASSEQTSGSYGQYF. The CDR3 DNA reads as TGTGCCAGCAGTGAACAAACTAGCGGGTCCTACGGGCAGTACTTC.

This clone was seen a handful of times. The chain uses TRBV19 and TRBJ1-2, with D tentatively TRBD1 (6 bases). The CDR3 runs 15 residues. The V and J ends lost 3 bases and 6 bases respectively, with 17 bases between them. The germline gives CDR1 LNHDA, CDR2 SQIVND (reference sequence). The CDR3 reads CASSIRPKGDDGYTF. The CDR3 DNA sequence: TGTGCCAGTAGTATTAGGCCTAAGGGGGATGATGGCTACACCTTC.

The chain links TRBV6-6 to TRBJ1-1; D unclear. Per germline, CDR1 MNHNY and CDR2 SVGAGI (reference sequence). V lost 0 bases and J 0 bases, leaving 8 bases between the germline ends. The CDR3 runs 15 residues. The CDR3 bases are TGTGCCAGCAGTTACTCGTCCACTGTGAACACTGAAGCTTTCTTT. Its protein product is CASSYSSTVNTEAFF.

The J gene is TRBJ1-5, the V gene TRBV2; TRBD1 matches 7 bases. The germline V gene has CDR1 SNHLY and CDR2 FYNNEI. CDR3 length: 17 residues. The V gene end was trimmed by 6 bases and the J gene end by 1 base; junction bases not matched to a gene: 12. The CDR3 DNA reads TGTGCCAGCAGCGGACCGACAGGGCTCGTGAGCAATCAGCCCCAGCATTTT. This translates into CASSGPTGLVSNQPQHF.

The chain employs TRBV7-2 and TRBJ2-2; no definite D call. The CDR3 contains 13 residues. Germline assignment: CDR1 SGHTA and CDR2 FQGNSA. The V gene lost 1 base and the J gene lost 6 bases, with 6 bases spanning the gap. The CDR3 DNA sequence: TGTGCCAGCAGCTTAGTCGGGTCCGGGGAGCTGTTTTTT. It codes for CASSLVGSGELFF. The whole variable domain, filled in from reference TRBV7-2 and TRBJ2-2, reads GAGVSQSPSNKVTEKGKDVELRCDPISGHTALYWYRQSLGQGLEFLIYFQGNSAPDKSGLPSDRFSAERTGGSVSTLTIQRTQQEDSAVYLCASSLVGSGELFFGEGSRLTVL.

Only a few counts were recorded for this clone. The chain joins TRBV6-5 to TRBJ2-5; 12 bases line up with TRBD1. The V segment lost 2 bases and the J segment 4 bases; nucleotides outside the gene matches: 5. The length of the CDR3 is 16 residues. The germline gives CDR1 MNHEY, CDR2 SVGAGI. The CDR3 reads CASSYHGTGGPETQYF. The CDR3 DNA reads TGTGCCAGCAGTTACCACGGGACAGGGGGCCCAGAGACCCAGTACTTC.

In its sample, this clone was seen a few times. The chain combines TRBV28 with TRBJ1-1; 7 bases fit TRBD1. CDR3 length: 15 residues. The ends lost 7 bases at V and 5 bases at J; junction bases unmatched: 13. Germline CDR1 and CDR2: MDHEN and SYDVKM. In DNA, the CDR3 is TGTGCCAGCAACGTCCCGGGACAGCCCCATACTGAAGCTTTCTTT. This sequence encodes CASNVPGQPHTEAFF.

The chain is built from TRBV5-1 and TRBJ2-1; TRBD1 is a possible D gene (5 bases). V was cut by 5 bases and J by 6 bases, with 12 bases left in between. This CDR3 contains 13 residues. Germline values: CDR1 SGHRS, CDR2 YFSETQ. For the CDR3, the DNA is TGCGCCAGCAGTTCAGGGTACGCCAATGAGCAGTTCTTC. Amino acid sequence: CASSSGYANEQFF.

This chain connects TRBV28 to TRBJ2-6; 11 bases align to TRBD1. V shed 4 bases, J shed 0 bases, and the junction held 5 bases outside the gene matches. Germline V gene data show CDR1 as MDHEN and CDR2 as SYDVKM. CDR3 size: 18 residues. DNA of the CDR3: TGTGCCAGCAGTTCCGGCGGACAGGGGGCCTCTGGGGCCAACGTCCTGACTTTC. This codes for CASSSGGQGASGANVLTF.

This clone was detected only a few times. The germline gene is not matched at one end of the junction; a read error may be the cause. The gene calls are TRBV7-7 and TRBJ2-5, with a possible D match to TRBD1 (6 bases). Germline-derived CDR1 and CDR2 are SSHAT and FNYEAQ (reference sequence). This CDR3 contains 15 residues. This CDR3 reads CASSPGYREIETQYF. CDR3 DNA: TGTGCTAGCAGCCCAGGTTACAGGGAGATAGAGACCCAGTACTTC.

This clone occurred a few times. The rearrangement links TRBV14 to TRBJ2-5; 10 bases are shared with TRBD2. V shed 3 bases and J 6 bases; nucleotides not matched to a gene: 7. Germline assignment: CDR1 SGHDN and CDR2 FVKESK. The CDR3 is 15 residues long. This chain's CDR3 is CASSHASGSPQTQYF. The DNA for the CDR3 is TGTGCCAGCAGCCACGCTAGCGGGAGCCCCCAGACCCAGTACTTC.

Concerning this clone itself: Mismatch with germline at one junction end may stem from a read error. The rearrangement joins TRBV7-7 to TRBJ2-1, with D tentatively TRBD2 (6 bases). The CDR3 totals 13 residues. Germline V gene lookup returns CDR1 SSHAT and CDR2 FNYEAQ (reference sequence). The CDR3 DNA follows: TGTGCTAGCAGCTTAGTGGAGGGATATGAGCAGTTCTTC. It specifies CASSLVEGYEQFF.

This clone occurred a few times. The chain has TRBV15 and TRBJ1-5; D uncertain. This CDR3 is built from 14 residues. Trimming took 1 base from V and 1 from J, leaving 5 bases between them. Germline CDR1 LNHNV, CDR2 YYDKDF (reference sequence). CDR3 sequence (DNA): TGTGCCACCAGCAGAGCCGGGAGCAATCAGCCCCAGCATTTT. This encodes CATSRAGSNQPQHF.

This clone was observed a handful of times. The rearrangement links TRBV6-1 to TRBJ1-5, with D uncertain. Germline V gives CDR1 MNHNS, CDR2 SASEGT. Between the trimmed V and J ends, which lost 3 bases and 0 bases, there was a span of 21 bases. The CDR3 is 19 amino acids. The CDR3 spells CASSDIQWSRDFSNQPQHF. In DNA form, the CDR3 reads TGTGCCAGCAGTGATATTCAGTGGAGTCGCGACTTTAGCAATCAGCCCCAGCATTTT.

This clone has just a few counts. CDR3 region: CSHTGTGGVNEQYF. CDR3 in DNA: TGCAGCCATACCGGGACAGGGGGGGTCAACGAGCAGTACTTC. The chain combines TRBV29-1 with TRBJ2-7, with 11 bases fitting TRBD1. J was trimmed by 5 bases and V by 8 bases; bases with no gene match: 11. Germline CDR1 is SQVTM and CDR2 is ANQGSEA. The CDR3 is made up of 14 amino acids.

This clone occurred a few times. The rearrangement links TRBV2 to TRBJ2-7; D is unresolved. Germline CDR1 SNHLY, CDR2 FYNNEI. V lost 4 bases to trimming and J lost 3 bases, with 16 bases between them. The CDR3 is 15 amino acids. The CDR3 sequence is CASSVDAAQSYEQYF. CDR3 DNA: TGTGCCAGCAGTGTGGATGCAGCACAGAGCTACGAGCAGTACTTC.

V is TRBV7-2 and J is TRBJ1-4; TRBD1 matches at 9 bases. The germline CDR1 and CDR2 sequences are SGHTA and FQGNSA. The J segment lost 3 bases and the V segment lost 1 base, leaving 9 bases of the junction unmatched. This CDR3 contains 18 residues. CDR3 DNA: TGTGCCAGCAGCTTAGTCCGACAGGGGGTGGGGGCTAATGAAAAACTGTTTTTT. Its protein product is CASSLVRQGVGANEKLFF.

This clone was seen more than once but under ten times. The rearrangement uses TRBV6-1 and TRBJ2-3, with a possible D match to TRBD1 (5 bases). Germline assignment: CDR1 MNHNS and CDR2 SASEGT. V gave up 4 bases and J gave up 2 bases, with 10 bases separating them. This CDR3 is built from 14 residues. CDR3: CASSATGTTDTQYF. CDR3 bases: TGTGCCAGCAGTGCCACAGGAACCACAGATACGCAGTATTTT.

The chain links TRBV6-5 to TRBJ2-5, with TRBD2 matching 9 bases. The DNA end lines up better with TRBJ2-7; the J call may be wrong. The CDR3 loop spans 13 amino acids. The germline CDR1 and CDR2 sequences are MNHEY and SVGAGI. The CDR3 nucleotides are TGTGCCAGCAAGGCGGGAGGGGACTACGAGCAGTACTTC. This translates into CASKAGGDYEQYF.

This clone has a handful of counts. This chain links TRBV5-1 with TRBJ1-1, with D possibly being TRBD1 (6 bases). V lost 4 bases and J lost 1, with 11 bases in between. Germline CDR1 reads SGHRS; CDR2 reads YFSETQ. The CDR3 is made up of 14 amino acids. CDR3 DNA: TGCGCCAGCAGCCCGGACAGCTGGAACACTGAAGCTTTCTTT. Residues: CASSPDSWNTEAFF.

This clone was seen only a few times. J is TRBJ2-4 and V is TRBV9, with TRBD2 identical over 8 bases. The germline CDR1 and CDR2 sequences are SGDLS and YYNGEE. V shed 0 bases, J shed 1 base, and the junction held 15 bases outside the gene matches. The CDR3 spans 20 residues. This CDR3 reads CASSVGSGGNVTIAKNIQYF. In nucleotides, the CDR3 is TGTGCCAGCAGCGTAGGGTCGGGGGGGAACGTGACGATTGCCAAAAACATTCAGTACTTC.

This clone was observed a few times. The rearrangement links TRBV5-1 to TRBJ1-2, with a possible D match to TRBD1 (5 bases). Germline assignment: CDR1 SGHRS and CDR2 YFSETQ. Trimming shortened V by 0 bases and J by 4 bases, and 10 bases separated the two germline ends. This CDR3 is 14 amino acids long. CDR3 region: CASSLEGRAYGYTF. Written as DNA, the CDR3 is TGCGCCAGCAGCTTGGAGGGCAGGGCCTATGGCTACACCTTC.